This T cell receptor (beta chain) was retrieved from a study of cytomegalovirus exposure and HLA in healthy donors. Study information: Earlier results showed 120 million or so unique TCR beta sequences derived from some 190 million T cells.

Trimming took off 3 bases at V and 0 bases at J, with 9 bases between the two ends. The germline gives CDR1 GTSNPN, CDR2 SVGIG (reference sequence). The length of the CDR3 is 14 residues. PCR was performed using 60 Vbeta and 13 Jbeta primers. TCRdb's table, derived via immunoSEQ multiplex PCR, lists solely in-frame clones and lacks some. Here the sample spans over 65,000 clones, about four fifths being singletons. Notes on this clone: Its matching antigen is unknown.

Study-wide results and limits: For most subjects, TCR beta sequences were reported to predict HLA-A and HLA-B alleles with accuracy. In terms of immune exposure information, only CMV serostatus was available.

The clonotype was recovered from a woman aged 40 to 50 in good health and CMV-seropositive. Sequencing was carried out using PBMCs. The rearrangement joins TRBV30 to TRBJ1-3; D is possibly TRBD1 (6 bases). DNA for the CDR3: TGTGCCTGGAGGGTGGACAGCTCTGGAAACACCATATATTTT. This gives the protein CAWRVDSSGNTIYF. Full variable domain (remainder filled in from reference TRBV30 and TRBJ1-3): SQTIHQWPATLVQPVGSPLSLECTVEGTSNPNLYWYRQAAGRGLQLLFYSVGIGQISSEVPQNLSASRPQDRQFILSSKKLLLSDSGFYLCAWRVDSSGNTIYFGEGSWLTVV.